This TCR beta chain was sequenced during a study of Ad26.COV2.S vaccination and SARS-CoV-2 variants. The germline V gene has CDR1 LNHDA and CDR2 SQIVND (reference sequence). The J segment lost 8 bases and the V segment lost 8 bases, leaving 10 bases of the junction unmatched. CDR3 length equals 16 residues. Repertoires were generated with immunoSEQ multiplex PCR, while TCRdb's copy carries only in-frame clones and drops some. The sample includes more than 400,000 clones, 92% seen only once; the top ten take 1.5% to 2%. Treatment given: some 20 received Ad26.COV2.S at low or high dose, single or two shots; several received placebo; per-sample allocation not given. It was on day 63 after the first vaccine or placebo injection that samples were taken.

The chain has TRBV19 and TRBJ2-1, with 15 bases lining up with TRBD2. The TCR comes from a person aged 18 to 65 who received the Ad26.COV2.S COVID-19 vaccine or a placebo. Sequences were derived from peripheral blood, sampled in a trial of Ad26.COV2.S vaccine versus placebo. The CDR3 sequence is CASSPRTSGGAYEQFF. The CDR3, as DNA: TGTGCCAGTTCCCCCCGGACTAGCGGGGGGGCCTATGAGCAGTTCTTC.